This TCR beta chain was recovered during a study of neoadjuvant anti-PD-1 for oral cavity cancer. Clones were sequenced by immunoSEQ multiplex PCR, and TCRdb holds only the in-frame ones, with some missing. Here the sample spans around 17,000 clones, around two thirds being singletons. The V gene's germline CDR1 is LNHDA and CDR2 SQIVND (reference sequence). CDR3 size: 13 residues. V was shortened by 5 bases and J by 4 bases, with 11 bases between the two germline ends. The rearrangement links TRBV19 to TRBJ1-2; no reliable D call. The sequence was collected from a person aged 35 to 85 with oral cavity squamous cell carcinoma. Specimen: PBMCs, collected before nivolumab (anti-PD-1) treatment. The CDR3 bases are TGTGCCAGTAGTCGAGACCGACTCTATGGCTACACCTTC. Translating it yields CASSRDRLYGYTF. Drawing the rest from reference TRBV19 and TRBJ1-2, the complete variable domain is DGGITQSPKYLFRKEGQNVTLSCEQNLNHDAMYWYRQDPGQGLRLIYYSQIVNDFQKGDIAEGYSVSREKKESFPLTVTSAQKNPTAFYLCASSRDRLYGYTFGSGTRLTVV.